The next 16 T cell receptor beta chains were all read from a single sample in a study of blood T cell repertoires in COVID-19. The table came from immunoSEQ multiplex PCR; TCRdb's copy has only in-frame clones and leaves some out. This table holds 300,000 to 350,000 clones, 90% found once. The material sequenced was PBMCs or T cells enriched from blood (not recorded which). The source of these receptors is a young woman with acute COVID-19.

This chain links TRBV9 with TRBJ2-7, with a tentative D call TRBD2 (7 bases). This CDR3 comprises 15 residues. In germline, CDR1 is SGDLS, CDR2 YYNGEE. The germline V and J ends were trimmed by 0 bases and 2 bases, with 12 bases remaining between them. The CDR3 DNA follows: TGTGCCAGCAGCGTAGGGGGAGGGGGGGCCTACGAGCAGTACTTC. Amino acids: CASSVGGGGAYEQYF.

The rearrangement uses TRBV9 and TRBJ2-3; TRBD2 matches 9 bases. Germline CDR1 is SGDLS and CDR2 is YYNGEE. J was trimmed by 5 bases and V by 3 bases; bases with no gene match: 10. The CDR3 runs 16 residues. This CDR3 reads CASSGGVAGVGDTQYF. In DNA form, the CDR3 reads TGTGCCAGCAGCGGAGGGGTAGCGGGAGTGGGAGATACGCAGTATTTT.

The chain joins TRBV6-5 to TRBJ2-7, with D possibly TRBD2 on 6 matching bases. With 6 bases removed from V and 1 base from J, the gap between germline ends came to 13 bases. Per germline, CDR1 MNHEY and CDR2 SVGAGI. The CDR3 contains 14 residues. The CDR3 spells CASRPSAGSYEQYF. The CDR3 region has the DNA TGTGCCAGCAGGCCCTCGGCGGGATCCTACGAGCAGTACTTC.

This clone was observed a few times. CDR3 sequence: CASSPQMDIYEQYF. The CDR3 nucleotides are TGTGCCAGCTCACCTCAAATGGACATTTACGAGCAGTACTTC. This chain joins TRBV18 and TRBJ2-7; possible D gene TRBD1, 5 bases. The CDR3 runs 14 residues. Per germline, CDR1 KGHSH and CDR2 LQKENI. V gave up 3 bases and J gave up 4 bases, with 13 bases separating them. Drawing the rest from reference TRBV18 and TRBJ2-7, the complete variable domain is NAGVMQNPRHLVRRRGQEARLRCSPMKGHSHVYWYRQLPEEGLKFMVYLQKENIIDESGMPKERFSAEFPKEGPSILRIQQVVRGDSAAYFCASSPQMDIYEQYFGPGTRLTVT.

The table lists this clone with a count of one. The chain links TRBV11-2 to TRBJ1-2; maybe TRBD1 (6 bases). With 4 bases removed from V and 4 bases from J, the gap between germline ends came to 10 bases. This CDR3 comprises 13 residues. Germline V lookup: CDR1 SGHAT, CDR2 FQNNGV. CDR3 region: CASSSPDSYGYTF. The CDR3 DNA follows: TGTGCCAGCAGCTCGCCGGACAGCTATGGCTACACCTTC.

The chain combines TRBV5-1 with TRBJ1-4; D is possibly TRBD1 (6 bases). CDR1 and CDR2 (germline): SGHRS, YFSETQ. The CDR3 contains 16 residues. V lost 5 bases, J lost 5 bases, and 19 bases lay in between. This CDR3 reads CASSPPEGGGNEKLFF. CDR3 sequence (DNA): TGCGCCAGCAGTCCCCCGGAAGGGGGGGGAAATGAAAAACTGTTTTTT. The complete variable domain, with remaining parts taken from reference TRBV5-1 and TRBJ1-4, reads KAGVTQTPRYLIKTRGQQVTLSCSPISGHRSVSWYQQTPGQGLQFLFEYFSETQRNKGNFPGRFSGRQFSNSRSEMNVSTLELGDSALYLCASSPPEGGGNEKLFFGSGTQLSVL.

The CDR3 sequence: CASSPGTGVNQPQHF. CDR3 nucleotide sequence: TGCGCCAGCAGCCCCGGGACAGGGGTTAATCAGCCCCAGCATTTT. The rearrangement uses TRBV5-1 and TRBJ1-5, with 10 bases identical to TRBD1. CDR1 SGHRS and CDR2 YFSETQ come from the germline V gene. The CDR3 sequence is 15 residues long. V lost 4 bases to trimming and J lost 4 bases; unmatched junction nucleotides: 5.

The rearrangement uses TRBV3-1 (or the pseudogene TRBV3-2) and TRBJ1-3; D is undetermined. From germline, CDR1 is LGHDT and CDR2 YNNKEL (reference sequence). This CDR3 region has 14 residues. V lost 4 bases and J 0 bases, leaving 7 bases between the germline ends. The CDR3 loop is CASSLRDSGNTIYF. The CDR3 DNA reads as TGTGCCAGCAGCCTACGGGACTCTGGAAACACCATATATTTT.

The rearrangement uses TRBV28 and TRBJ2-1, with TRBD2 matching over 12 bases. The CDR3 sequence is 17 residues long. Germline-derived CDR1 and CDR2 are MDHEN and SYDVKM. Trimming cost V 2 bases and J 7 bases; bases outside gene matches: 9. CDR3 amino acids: CASSLLSWTSGNNEQFF. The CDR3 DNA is TGTGCCAGCAGTTTACTTTCCTGGACTAGCGGGAATAATGAGCAGTTCTTC.

Here the CDR3 reads CASSIALAGTTDTQYF. CDR3 nucleotide sequence: TGTGCCAGTAGTATCGCTCTAGCGGGGACCACAGATACGCAGTATTTT. This rearrangement joins TRBV19 to TRBJ2-3; 9 bases agree with TRBD2. The trim removed 3 bases at V and 2 bases at J, leaving 6 bases unmatched. The CDR3 sequence is 16 residues long. Germline V gene data show CDR1 as LNHDA and CDR2 as SQIVND (reference sequence). The full variable domain, completed using reference TRBV19 and TRBJ2-3, is DGGITQSPKYLFRKEGQNVTLSCEQNLNHDAMYWYRQDPGQGLRLIYYSQIVNDFQKGDIAEGYSVSREKKESFPLTVTSAQKNPTAFYLCASSIALAGTTDTQYFGPGTRLTVL.

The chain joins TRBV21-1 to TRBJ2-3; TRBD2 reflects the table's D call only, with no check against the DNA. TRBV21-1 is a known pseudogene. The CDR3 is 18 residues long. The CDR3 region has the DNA TGTGCCAGCAGCAAGTCCGGTCGGGTAGCGGGAGTTATAGATACGCAGTATTTT. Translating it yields CASSKSGRVAGVIDTQYF.

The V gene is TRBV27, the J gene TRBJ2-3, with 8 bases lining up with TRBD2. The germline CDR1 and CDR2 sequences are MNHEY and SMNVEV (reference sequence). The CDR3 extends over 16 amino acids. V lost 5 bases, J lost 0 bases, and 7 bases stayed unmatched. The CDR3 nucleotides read TGTGCCAGCAGTATACTAGCGGCATATAGCACAGATACGCAGTATTTT. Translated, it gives CASSILAAYSTDTQYF.

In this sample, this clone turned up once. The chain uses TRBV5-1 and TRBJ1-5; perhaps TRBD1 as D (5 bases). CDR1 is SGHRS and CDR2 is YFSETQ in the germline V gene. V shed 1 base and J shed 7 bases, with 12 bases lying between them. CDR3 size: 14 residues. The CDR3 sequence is CASSLMGRGQPQHF. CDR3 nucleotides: TGCGCCAGCAGCTTGATGGGGCGAGGCCAGCCCCAGCATTTT.

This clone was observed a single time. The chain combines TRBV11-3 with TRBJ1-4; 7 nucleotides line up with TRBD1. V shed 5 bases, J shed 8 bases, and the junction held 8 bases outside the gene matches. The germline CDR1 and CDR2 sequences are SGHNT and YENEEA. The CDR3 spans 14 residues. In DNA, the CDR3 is TGTGCCAGCAGCCCCGGACAGGCGAGGGAAAAACTGTTTTTT. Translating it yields CASSPGQAREKLFF.

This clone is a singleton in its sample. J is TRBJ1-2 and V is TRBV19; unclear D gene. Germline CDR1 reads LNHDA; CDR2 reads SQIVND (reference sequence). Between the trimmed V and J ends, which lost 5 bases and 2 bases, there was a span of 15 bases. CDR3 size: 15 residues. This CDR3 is CASSGREGENYGYTF. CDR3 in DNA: TGTGCCAGTAGTGGGAGGGAAGGCGAAAACTATGGCTACACCTTC.

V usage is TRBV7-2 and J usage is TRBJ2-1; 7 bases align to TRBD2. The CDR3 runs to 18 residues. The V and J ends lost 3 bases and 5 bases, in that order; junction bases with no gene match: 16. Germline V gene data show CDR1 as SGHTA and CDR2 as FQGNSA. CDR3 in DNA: TGTGCCAGCAGCTTCGGAGGGAGGGACCGATCGACTAACAATGAGCAGTTCTTC. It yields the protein CASSFGGRDRSTNNEQFF. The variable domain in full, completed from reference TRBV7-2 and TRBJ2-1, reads GAGVSQSPSNKVTEKGKDVELRCDPISGHTALYWYRQSLGQGLEFLIYFQGNSAPDKSGLPSDRFSAERTGGSVSTLTIQRTQQEDSAVYLCASSFGGRDRSTNNEQFFGPGTRLTVL.